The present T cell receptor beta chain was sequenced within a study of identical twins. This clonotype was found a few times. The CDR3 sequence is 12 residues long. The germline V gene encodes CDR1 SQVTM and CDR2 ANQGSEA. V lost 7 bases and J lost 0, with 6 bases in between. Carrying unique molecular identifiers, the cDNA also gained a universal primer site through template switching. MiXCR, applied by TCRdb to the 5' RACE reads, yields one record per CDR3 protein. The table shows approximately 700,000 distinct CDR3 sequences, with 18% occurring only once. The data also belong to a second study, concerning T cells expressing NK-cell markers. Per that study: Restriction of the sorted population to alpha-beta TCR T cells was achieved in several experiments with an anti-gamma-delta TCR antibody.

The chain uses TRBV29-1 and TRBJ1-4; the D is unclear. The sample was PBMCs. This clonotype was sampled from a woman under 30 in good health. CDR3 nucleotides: TGCAGCGGAGGGTCAACTAATGAAAAACTGTTTTTT. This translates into CSGGSTNEKLFF. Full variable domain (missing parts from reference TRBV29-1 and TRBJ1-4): SAVISQKPSRDICQRGTSLTIQCQVDSQVTMMFWYRQQPGQSLTLIATANQGSEATYESGFVIDKFPISRPNLTFSTLTVSNMSPEDSSIYLCSGGSTNEKLFFGSGTQLSVL.